This T cell receptor beta chain was sequenced for a study of identical twins. Study-wide results and caveats: Sequences that were beta out-of-frame showed weaker excess twin sharing.

TCRdb itself ran the 5' RACE reads through MiXCR, one entry per CDR3 protein. This table has around 280,000 distinct CDR3 sequences, about 8.3% appearing once. The V end was cut by 3 bases, the J end by 3 bases, with 9 bases between. The CDR3 has 14 amino acids. From germline, CDR1 is KGHSH and CDR2 LQKENI. This clonotype was detected ten times or more. Its target is unknown. Healthy Caucasians made up all donors. These data are also associated with another study on yellow fever vaccine responses in identical twins. That report notes: Convergence reportedly seemed to mark part of the twins' vaccine T cell response, with personalization marking the rest.

The chain combines TRBV18 with TRBJ2-4, with D hard to call. The source of this sequence is a woman between 18 and 29 years old in good health. The sample was memory (CD45RO+) T cells sorted from blood. This CDR3 is CASSPSVGKNIQYF. Written as DNA, the CDR3 is TGTGCCAGCTCACCGTCGGTTGGCAAAAACATTCAGTACTTC.